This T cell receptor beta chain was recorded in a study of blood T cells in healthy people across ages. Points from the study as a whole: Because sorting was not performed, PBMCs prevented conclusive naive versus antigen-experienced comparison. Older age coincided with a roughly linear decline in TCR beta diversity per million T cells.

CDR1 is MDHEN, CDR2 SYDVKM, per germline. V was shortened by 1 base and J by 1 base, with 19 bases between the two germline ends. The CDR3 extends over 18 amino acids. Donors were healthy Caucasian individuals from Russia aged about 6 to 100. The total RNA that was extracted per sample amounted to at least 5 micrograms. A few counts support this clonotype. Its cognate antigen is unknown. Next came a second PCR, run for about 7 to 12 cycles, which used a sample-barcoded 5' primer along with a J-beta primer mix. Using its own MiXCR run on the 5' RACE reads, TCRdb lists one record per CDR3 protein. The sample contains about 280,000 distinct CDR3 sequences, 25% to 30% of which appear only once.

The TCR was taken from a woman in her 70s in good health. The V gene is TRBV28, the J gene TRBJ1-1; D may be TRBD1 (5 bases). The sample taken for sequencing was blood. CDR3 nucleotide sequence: TGTGCCAGCAGTTTATCTATAAGGGTAGGAGGGACGAACACTGAAGCTTTCTTT. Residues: CASSLSIRVGGTNTEAFF. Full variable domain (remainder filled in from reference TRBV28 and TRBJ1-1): DVKVTQSSRYLVKRTGEKVFLECVQDMDHENMFWYRQDPGLGLRLIYFSYDVKMKEKGDIPEGYSVSREKKERFSLILESASTNQTSMYLCASSLSIRVGGTNTEAFFGQGTRLTVV.